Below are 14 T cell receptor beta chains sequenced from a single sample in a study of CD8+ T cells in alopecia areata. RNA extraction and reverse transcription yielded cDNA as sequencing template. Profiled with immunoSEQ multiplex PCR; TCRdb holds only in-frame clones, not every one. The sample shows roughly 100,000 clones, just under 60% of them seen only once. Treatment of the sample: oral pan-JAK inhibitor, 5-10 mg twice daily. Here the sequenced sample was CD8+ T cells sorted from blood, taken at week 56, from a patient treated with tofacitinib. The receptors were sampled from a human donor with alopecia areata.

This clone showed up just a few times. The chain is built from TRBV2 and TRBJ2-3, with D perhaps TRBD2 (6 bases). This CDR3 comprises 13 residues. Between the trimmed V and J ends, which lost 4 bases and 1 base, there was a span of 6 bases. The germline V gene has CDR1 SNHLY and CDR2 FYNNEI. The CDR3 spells CASSGGGTDTQYF. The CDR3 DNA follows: TGTGCCAGCAGTGGGGGGGGCACAGATACGCAGTATTTT. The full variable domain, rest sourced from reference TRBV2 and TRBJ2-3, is EPEVTQTPSHQVTQMGQEVILRCVPISNHLYFYWYRQILGQKVEFLVSFYNNEISEKSEIFDDQFSVERPDGSNFTLKIRSTKLEDSAMYFCASSGGGTDTQYFGPGTRLTVL.

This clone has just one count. The CDR3 here is CASIGANYGYTF. The CDR3 nucleotides are TGTGCCAGCATTGGTGCAAACTATGGCTACACCTTC. This rearrangement joins TRBV25-1 to TRBJ1-2, with no clear D. This CDR3 region has 12 residues. The V end was cut by 7 bases, the J end by 2 bases, with 8 bases between. Germline V gene data show CDR1 as MGHDK and CDR2 as SYGVNS.

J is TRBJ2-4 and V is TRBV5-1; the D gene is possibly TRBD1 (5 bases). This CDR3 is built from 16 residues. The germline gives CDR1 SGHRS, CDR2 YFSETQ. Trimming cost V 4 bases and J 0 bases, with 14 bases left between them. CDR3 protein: CASSATSGIAKNIQYF. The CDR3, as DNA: TGCGCCAGCAGCGCGACGTCAGGGATAGCCAAAAACATTCAGTACTTC.

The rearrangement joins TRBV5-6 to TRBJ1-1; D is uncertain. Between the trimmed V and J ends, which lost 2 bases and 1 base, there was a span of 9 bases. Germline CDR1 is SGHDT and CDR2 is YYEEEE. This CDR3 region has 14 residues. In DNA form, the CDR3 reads TGTGCCAGCAGCTTCTCGCCACGGAACACTGAAGCTTTCTTT. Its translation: CASSFSPRNTEAFF.

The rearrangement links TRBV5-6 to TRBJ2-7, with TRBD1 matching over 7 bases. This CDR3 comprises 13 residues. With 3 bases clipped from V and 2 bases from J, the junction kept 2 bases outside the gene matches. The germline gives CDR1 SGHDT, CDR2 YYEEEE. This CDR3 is CASSWGQTYEQYF. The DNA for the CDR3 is TGTGCCAGCAGCTGGGGACAGACCTACGAGCAGTACTTC.

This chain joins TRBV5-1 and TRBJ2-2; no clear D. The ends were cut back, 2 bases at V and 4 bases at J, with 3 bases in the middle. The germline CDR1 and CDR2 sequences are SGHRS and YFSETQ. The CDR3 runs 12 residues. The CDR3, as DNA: TGCGCCAGCAGCTTCCTCACCGGGGAGCTGTTTTTT. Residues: CASSFLTGELFF.

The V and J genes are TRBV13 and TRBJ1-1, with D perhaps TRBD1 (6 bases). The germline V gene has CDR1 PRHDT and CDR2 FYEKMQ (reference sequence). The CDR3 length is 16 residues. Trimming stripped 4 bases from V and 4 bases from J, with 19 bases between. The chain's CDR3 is CASSSLPGGASTEAFF. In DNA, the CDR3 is TGTGCCAGCAGCTCCCTACCTGGGGGGGCGAGCACTGAAGCTTTCTTT.

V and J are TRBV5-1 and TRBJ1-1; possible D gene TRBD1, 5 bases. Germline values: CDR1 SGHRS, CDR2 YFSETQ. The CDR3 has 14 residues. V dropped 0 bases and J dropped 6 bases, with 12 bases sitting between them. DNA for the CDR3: TGCGCCAGCAGCTTGGTGTGGGGGAGCGCTGAAGCTTTCTTT. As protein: CASSLVWGSAEAFF.

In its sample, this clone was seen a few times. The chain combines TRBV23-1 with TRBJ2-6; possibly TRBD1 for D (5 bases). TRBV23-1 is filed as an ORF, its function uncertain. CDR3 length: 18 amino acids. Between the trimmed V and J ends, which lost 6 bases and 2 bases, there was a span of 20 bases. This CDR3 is CASSPSWGCDAGANVLTF. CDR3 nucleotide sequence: TGCGCCAGCAGCCCTTCTTGGGGCTGTGACGCTGGGGCCAACGTCCTGACTTTC.

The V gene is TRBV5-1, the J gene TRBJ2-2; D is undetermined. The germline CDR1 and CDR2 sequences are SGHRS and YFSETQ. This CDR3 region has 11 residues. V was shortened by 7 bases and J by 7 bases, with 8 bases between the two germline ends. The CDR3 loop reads CASQEFGELFF. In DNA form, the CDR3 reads TGCGCCAGCCAAGAGTTCGGGGAGCTGTTTTTT.

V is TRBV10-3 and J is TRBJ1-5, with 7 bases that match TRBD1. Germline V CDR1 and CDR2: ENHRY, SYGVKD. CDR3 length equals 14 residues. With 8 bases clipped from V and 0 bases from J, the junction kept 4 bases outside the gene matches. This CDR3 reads CAIWDSYSNQPQHF. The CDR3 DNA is TGTGCCATCTGGGACAGTTATAGCAATCAGCCCCAGCATTTT.

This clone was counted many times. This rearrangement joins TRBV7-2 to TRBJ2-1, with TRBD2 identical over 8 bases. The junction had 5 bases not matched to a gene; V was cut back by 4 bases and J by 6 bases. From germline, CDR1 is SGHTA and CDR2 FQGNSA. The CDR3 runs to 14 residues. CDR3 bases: TGTGCCAGCAGCTCGGGGGGGAGGCGCAATGAGCAGTTCTTC. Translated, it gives CASSSGGRRNEQFF.

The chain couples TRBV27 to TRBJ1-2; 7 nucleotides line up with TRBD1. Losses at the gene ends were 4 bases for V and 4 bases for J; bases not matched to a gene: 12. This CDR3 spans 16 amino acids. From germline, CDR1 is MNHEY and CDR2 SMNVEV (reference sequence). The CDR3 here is CASSYTILTGTYGYTF. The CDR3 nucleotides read TGTGCCAGCAGTTACACAATTTTGACAGGGACCTATGGCTACACCTTC.

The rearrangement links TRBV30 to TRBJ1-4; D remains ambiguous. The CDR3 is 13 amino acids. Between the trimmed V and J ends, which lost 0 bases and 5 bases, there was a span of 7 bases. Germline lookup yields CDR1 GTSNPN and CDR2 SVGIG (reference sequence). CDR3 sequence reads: CAWSVSLNEKLFF. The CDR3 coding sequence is TGTGCCTGGAGTGTAAGCCTAAATGAAAAACTGTTTTTT.